These T cell receptor beta chains were read from a single sample in a study of T cell responses to AZD1222 COVID-19 vaccine. Assay used: immunoSEQ multiplex PCR; TCRdb lists only in-frame clones, some missing. The sample contains 90,000 to 150,000 clones, approximately 90% of which appear only once. Sequencing was performed on peripheral blood, taken 28 days after the second AZD1222 dose. The origin of the receptors is an adult who received the AZD1222 COVID-19 vaccine. CDR3s include the opening cysteine and the closing phenylalanine or tryptophan. A D gene is named only where the DNA matches it firmly. Size tells how often a clone was seen (once, few, many) or the class of an expanded clone, and some rows leave it out.

d_gene: -
abundance: few
j_gene: TRBJ1-4
v_gene: TRBV15
CDR3aa: CATSLRRRNEKLFF
CDR3nt: TGTGCCACCAGCTTACGGCGAAGAAATGAAAAACTGTTTTTT

d_gene: -
abundance: -
j_gene: TRBJ1-5
v_gene: TRBV28
CDR3aa: CASSLFGRPQHF
CDR3nt: TGTGCCAGCAGTTTATTCGGCAGGCCCCAGCATTTT

d_gene: -
abundance: -
j_gene: TRBJ2-3
v_gene: TRBV7-8
CDR3aa: CASSLSLAKTDTQYF
CDR3nt: TGTGCCAGCAGCTTAAGTCTAGCGAAGACAGATACGCAGTATTTT

d_gene: TRBD1
abundance: -
j_gene: TRBJ1-1
v_gene: TRBV10-1
CDR3aa: CASSDIRSTGEAEAFF
CDR3nt: TGCGCCAGCAGTGACATTCGATCGACAGGGGAGGCTGAAGCTTTCTTT

d_gene: TRBD2
abundance: -
j_gene: TRBJ2-7
v_gene: TRBV28
CDR3aa: CASSSPAWGRTSGRNSYEQYF
CDR3nt: TGTGCCAGCAGTTCCCCCGCCTGGGGTCGGACTAGCGGGAGGAACTCCTACGAGCAGTACTTC

d_gene: -
abundance: -
j_gene: TRBJ2-7
v_gene: TRBV7-2
CDR3aa: CASSLDGGTYEQYF
CDR3nt: TGTGCCAGCAGCTTAGATGGCGGGACCTACGAGCAGTACTTC

d_gene: -
abundance: once
j_gene: TRBJ2-1
v_gene: TRBV7-9
CDR3aa: CASSLGQGSYNEQFF
CDR3nt: TGTGCCAGCAGCTTAGGGCAGGGCTCCTACAATGAGCAGTTCTTC

d_gene: TRBD1
abundance: -
j_gene: TRBJ2-7
v_gene: TRBV3-1/TRBV3-2
CDR3aa: CASSPGDRVYEQYF
CDR3nt: TGTGCCAGCAGCCCCGGGGACAGGGTCTACGAGCAGTACTTC

d_gene: TRBD2
abundance: -
j_gene: TRBJ2-5
v_gene: TRBV3-1/TRBV3-2
CDR3aa: CASSRTGTSAETQYF
CDR3nt: TGTGCCAGCAGCCGAACCGGGACTAGTGCAGAGACCCAGTACTTC

d_gene: -
abundance: -
j_gene: TRBJ2-1
v_gene: TRBV5-8
CDR3aa: CASSQGYNEQFF
CDR3nt: TGTGCCAGCAGCCAGGGGTACAATGAGCAGTTCTTC

d_gene: -
abundance: once
j_gene: TRBJ2-5
v_gene: TRBV3-1/TRBV3-2
CDR3aa: CASSQSETQYF
CDR3nt: TGTGCCAGCAGCCAGTCCGAGACCCAGTACTTC

d_gene: TRBD2
abundance: -
j_gene: TRBJ2-7
v_gene: TRBV11-2
CDR3aa: CASSFMALAPDPYEQYF
CDR3nt: TGTGCCAGCAGCTTCATGGCACTAGCGCCAGACCCCTACGAGCAGTACTTC

d_gene: TRBD1
abundance: -
j_gene: TRBJ1-3
v_gene: TRBV5-4
CDR3aa: CASSSMAGGLRNTIYF
CDR3nt: TGTGCCAGCAGCTCCATGGCAGGGGGCTTGAGAAACACCATATATTTT

d_gene: -
abundance: -
j_gene: TRBJ2-7
v_gene: TRBV21-1
CDR3aa: CASSSGILYEQYF
CDR3nt: TGTGCCAGCAGCTCGGGAATTCTCTACGAGCAGTACTTC

d_gene: TRBD1
abundance: -
j_gene: TRBJ1-5
v_gene: TRBV19
CDR3aa: CASRPLPGDRGHQPQHF
CDR3nt: TGTGCCAGTAGGCCACTCCCGGGGGACAGGGGGCATCAGCCCCAGCATTTT

d_gene: -
abundance: -
j_gene: TRBJ2-2
v_gene: TRBV24-1
CDR3aa: CATGVTDNTGELFF
CDR3nt: TGTGCCACAGGGGTGACAGACAACACCGGGGAGCTGTTTTTT

d_gene: -
abundance: -
j_gene: TRBJ2-7
v_gene: TRBV24-1
CDR3aa: CATAAPGTLGYEQYF
CDR3nt: TGTGCCACCGCGGCCCCGGGGACCCTCGGCTACGAGCAGTACTTC

d_gene: TRBD1
abundance: -
j_gene: TRBJ2-5
v_gene: TRBV6-2/TRBV6-3
CDR3aa: CASSSQNRGRGETQYF
CDR3nt: TGTGCCAGCAGTTCACAAAACAGGGGGCGAGGAGAGACCCAGTACTTC

d_gene: -
abundance: -
j_gene: TRBJ1-1
v_gene: TRBV5-8
CDR3aa: CASSLRPNTEAFF
CDR3nt: TGTGCCAGCAGCTTGAGACCGAACACTGAAGCTTTCTTT

d_gene: -
abundance: -
j_gene: TRBJ2-5
v_gene: TRBV29-1
CDR3aa: CSVERWRLPQETQYF
CDR3nt: TGCAGCGTTGAGCGTTGGAGGTTACCACAAGAGACCCAGTACTTC

d_gene: -
abundance: -
j_gene: TRBJ2-7
v_gene: TRBV7-2
CDR3aa: CASSLARHTAYEQYF
CDR3nt: TGTGCCAGCAGCTTAGCGCGTCACACCGCCTACGAGCAGTACTTC

d_gene: -
abundance: -
j_gene: TRBJ2-2
v_gene: TRBV6-2/TRBV6-3
CDR3aa: CASSPWESGELFF
CDR3nt: TGTGCCAGCAGTCCCTGGGAGTCCGGGGAGCTGTTTTTT

d_gene: TRBD1
abundance: -
j_gene: TRBJ1-6
v_gene: TRBV2
CDR3aa: CASRATTTGGSPLHF
CDR3nt: TGTGCCAGCAGGGCGACCACAACAGGGGGCTCACCCCTCCACTTT

d_gene: -
abundance: -
j_gene: TRBJ1-5
v_gene: TRBV19
CDR3aa: CASSIQFGNQPQHF
CDR3nt: TGTGCCAGTAGTATCCAGTTTGGCAATCAGCCCCAGCATTTT

d_gene: TRBD1
abundance: once
j_gene: TRBJ2-1
v_gene: TRBV28
CDR3aa: CASSLTGVGNEQFF
CDR3nt: TGTGCCAGCAGTTTAACAGGGGTAGGGAATGAGCAGTTCTTC

d_gene: TRBD2
abundance: -
j_gene: TRBJ2-1
v_gene: TRBV10-3
CDR3aa: CAISAGLADSNEQFF
CDR3nt: TGTGCCATCAGCGCGGGACTAGCGGACTCCAATGAGCAGTTCTTC

d_gene: TRBD2
abundance: -
j_gene: TRBJ2-2
v_gene: TRBV7-2
CDR3aa: CASSYRLAGGRGELFF
CDR3nt: TGTGCCAGCAGCTATCGACTAGCGGGGGGTCGAGGGGAGCTGTTTTTT

d_gene: -
abundance: once
j_gene: TRBJ1-3
v_gene: TRBV19
CDR3aa: CASTDRSGNTIYF
CDR3nt: TGTGCCAGTACTGACAGGTCGGGAAACACCATATATTTT

d_gene: TRBD2
abundance: once
j_gene: TRBJ2-3
v_gene: TRBV7-2
CDR3aa: CASSQTSGLAGDTQYF
CDR3nt: TGTGCCAGCAGCCAGACCTCCGGACTAGCGGGGGATACGCAGTATTTT

d_gene: -
abundance: -
j_gene: TRBJ2-5
v_gene: TRBV3-1/TRBV3-2
CDR3aa: CASSPSRKGTQYF
CDR3nt: TGTGCCAGCAGCCCCAGCAGAAAGGGGACCCAGTACTTC

d_gene: -
abundance: -
j_gene: TRBJ2-7
v_gene: TRBV11-2
CDR3aa: CASSLTDPYEQYF
CDR3nt: TGTGCCAGCAGCTTAACGGACCCCTACGAGCAGTACTTC

d_gene: -
abundance: -
j_gene: TRBJ1-2
v_gene: TRBV5-4
CDR3aa: CASRIGAQLGDYGYTF
CDR3nt: TGTGCCAGCAGAATTGGTGCCCAGCTAGGGGACTATGGCTACACCTTC

d_gene: TRBD1
abundance: -
j_gene: TRBJ1-2
v_gene: TRBV9
CDR3aa: CASSVDGRGTFYGYTF
CDR3nt: TGTGCCAGCAGCGTAGACGGCAGGGGGACCTTCTATGGCTACACCTTC